The next 8 T cell receptor beta chains were all read from a single sample in a study of blood T cell repertoires in COVID-19. Sequencing used immunoSEQ multiplex PCR; TCRdb keeps in-frame clones, though not all of them. The sample lists about 80,000 clones, 70% to 90% occurring once. What was sequenced was peripheral blood. The source of these receptors is a woman aged 80 or over with acute or convalescent COVID-19.

J is TRBJ2-1 and V is TRBV6-1; D possibly corresponds to TRBD2 (5 bases). Germline values: CDR1 MNHNS, CDR2 SASEGT. The CDR3 is 15 residues long. Deletions cut 2 bases from V and 4 bases from J, with 12 bases between. CDR3 sequence: CASSELREPYNEQFF. CDR3 nucleotides: TGTGCCAGCAGTGAATTGAGGGAGCCTTACAATGAGCAGTTCTTC.

The chain uses TRBV3-1 (or the pseudogene TRBV3-2) and TRBJ1-1; tentative D call: TRBD1 (5 bases). Trimming removed 0 bases at V and 5 bases at J, with 10 bases between. The CDR3 covers 14 residues. Germline CDR1 and CDR2: LGHDT and YNNKEL (reference sequence). CDR3 coding DNA: TGTGCCAGCAGCCAAGATTATAGGGGAACTGAAGCTTTCTTT. Encoded protein: CASSQDYRGTEAFF.

This chain joins TRBV29-1 and TRBJ2-5, with 7 bases aligning to TRBD1. Per germline, CDR1 SQVTM and CDR2 ANQGSEA. The CDR3 is 13 amino acids. With V trimmed by 7 bases and J by 3 bases, 8 bases remained unmatched. The CDR3 bases are TGCAGCGCTGCCGGGACAGTTAAAGAGACCCAGTACTTC. This codes for CSAAGTVKETQYF.

The J gene is TRBJ2-3, the V gene TRBV5-1; D ambiguous. CDR1 and CDR2 (germline): SGHRS, YFSETQ. The length of the CDR3 is 14 residues. Between the trimmed V and J ends, which lost 4 bases and 2 bases, there was a span of 11 bases. The CDR3 is CASSDSRPTDTQYF. The CDR3 DNA is TGCGCCAGCAGCGATTCCAGGCCCACAGATACGCAGTATTTT.

The gene calls are TRBV6-5 and TRBJ1-6; D may be TRBD1 (6 bases). V lost 7 bases to trimming and J lost 4 bases, with 14 bases between them. Germline assignment: CDR1 MNHEY and CDR2 SVGAGI. The CDR3 is 15 amino acids. The CDR3 sequence: CASTRGRLYNSPLHF. For the CDR3, the DNA is TGTGCCAGCACCAGGGGACGGCTTTATAATTCACCCCTCCACTTT.

This sequence joins TRBV18 and TRBJ1-4; tentative D call: TRBD1 (6 bases). With 3 bases removed from V and 1 base from J, the gap between germline ends came to 9 bases. Germline CDR1 and CDR2: KGHSH and LQKENI. CDR3 size: 15 residues. In DNA form, the CDR3 reads TGTGCCAGCTCACCGATGACAGGAACTAATGAAAAACTGTTTTTT. Amino acids: CASSPMTGTNEKLFF. The full variable domain, rest sourced from reference TRBV18 and TRBJ1-4, is NAGVMQNPRHLVRRRGQEARLRCSPMKGHSHVYWYRQLPEEGLKFMVYLQKENIIDESGMPKERFSAEFPKEGPSILRIQQVVRGDSAAYFCASSPMTGTNEKLFFGSGTQLSVL.

The chain is built from TRBV7-2 and TRBJ1-3; 9 nucleotides match TRBD1. This CDR3 contains 16 residues. Germline V gene sequence: CDR1 SGHTA, CDR2 FQGNSA. J lost 2 bases, V lost 5 bases, and 7 bases had no gene match. The CDR3 nucleotides are TGTGCCAGCAGCCACGGACAGGGGTCAACTGGAAACACCATATATTTT. This codes for CASSHGQGSTGNTIYF.

This chain joins TRBV4-2 and TRBJ2-7; 8 nucleotides line up with TRBD1. The CDR3 sequence is 14 residues long. Trimming at V came to 3 bases and at J to 3 bases, leaving 4 bases not matched to a gene. Looked up from germline, CDR1 is LGHNA and CDR2 is YNFKEQ. The DNA of the CDR3 is TGTGCCAGCAGCCAGCGGACAGGGCACTACGAGCAGTACTTC. It yields the protein CASSQRTGHYEQYF.